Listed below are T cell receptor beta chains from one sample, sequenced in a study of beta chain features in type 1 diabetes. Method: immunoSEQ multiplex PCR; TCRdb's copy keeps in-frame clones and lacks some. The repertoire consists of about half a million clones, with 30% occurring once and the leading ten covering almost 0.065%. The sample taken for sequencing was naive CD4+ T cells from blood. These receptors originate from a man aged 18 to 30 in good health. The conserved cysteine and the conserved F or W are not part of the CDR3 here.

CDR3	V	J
SVRGGEQF	TRBV29-1	TRBJ2-1
ASSPSDPNSGNTIY	TRBV4-3	TRBJ1-3
AWSTGTSPVTDTQY	TRBV30	TRBJ2-3
ATGTPYGYT	TRBV19	TRBJ1-2
ATVTTDSGNTIY	TRBV7-9	TRBJ1-3
ASSLAGGASTDTQY	TRBV5-4	TRBJ2-3
ASRAGASYNEQF	TRBV7-3	TRBJ2-1
ASSRLGTRGNEQF	TRBV14	TRBJ2-1
ASSTTGSSGANVLT	TRBV7-6	TRBJ2-6
ASSKLGHRAAEFPF	TRBV5-6	TRBJ2-1
ASSQESSGSFNEQF	TRBV4-2	TRBJ2-1
ASSSNTGSYEQY	TRBV6-6	TRBJ2-7
ASSEPDRGGYGYT	TRBV7-9	TRBJ1-2
ASSPGTGGKYEQY	TRBV11-2	TRBJ2-7
ASSYGTSGRGEQY	TRBV6-5	TRBJ2-7
ASSDHSSYEQY	TRBV5-1	TRBJ2-7
ASSQAPQRLEEAF	TRBV4-3	TRBJ1-1
ASCDRGSKETQY	TRBV6-6	TRBJ2-5
SVIRDYQETQY	TRBV29-1	TRBJ2-5
ATSSTGGGEQY	TRBV15	TRBJ2-7
ASREAVLYTGELF	TRBV4-2	TRBJ2-2
ASSYRGLANNEQF	TRBV6-5	TRBJ2-1
ASSPSGGLPSEQY	TRBV7-9	TRBJ2-7
ASKPYRSVGQY	TRBV28	TRBJ2-5
AWEGGYEQY	TRBV30	TRBJ2-7
ASSLGAGVAHEQF	TRBV11-1	TRBJ2-1
ASSGPSSYNSPLH	TRBV25-1	TRBJ1-6
AWSRRRNSNQPQH	TRBV30	TRBJ1-5
ASTINQGTYEQY	TRBV7-8	TRBJ2-7
ASSYSRGSYGYT	TRBV6-5	TRBJ1-2
SVERTSVYNEQF	TRBV29-1	TRBJ2-1
ASSSLYEQF	TRBV11-2	TRBJ2-1
ASSVDITDTQY	TRBV9	TRBJ2-3
ASSVDGKETQY	TRBV9	TRBJ2-5
ASIRGKGFYNEQF	TRBV28	TRBJ2-1
ASSVVTGGPGYT	TRBV9	TRBJ1-2